One T cell receptor beta chain is described in this entry. Its antigen remains undetermined. Per-nucleotide qualities are absent, and no much larger clonotype sits a single base away. This specimen belongs to a study of beta chain features in type 1 diabetes (dated by TCRdb to the late 2010s). Study-wide context: Mean age, gender distribution, total cell number and subset yield were not different between patients and healthy donors. A total of roughly 100,000,000 sorted cells were examined across all samples, and the number of cells per subset was strongly correlated with RNA yield. The study compared the TCRB repertoires of sorted circulating CD4+ T cell subsets in recently diagnosed type 1 diabetes patients with those in matched healthy donors. Whereas all 30 or so donors provided naive and central memory subsets, regulatory and stem cell-like memory subsets were isolated from just 8 patients and roughly eight healthy donors.

For this chain, trimming is 4 bases at the V end and 7 bases at the J end, and the number of junction bases without a gene match is 4. The germline V gene (reference sequence) specifies MNHNY as CDR1 and SVGAGI as CDR2. The CDR3, cysteine through phenylalanine, is 13 amino acids long. Only CDR3 DNA remains: 39 bases, in frame from the first base. The High Capacity cDNA Reverse Transcription Kit was used to reverse transcribe all of the isolated RNA, meaning that expressed TCRB transcripts were what got sequenced. Deep immunoSEQ sequencing was applied to naive, central memory and regulatory T cell samples, giving an average of approximately 4 million total reads per sample. After sorted cells were lysed in RLT buffer, RNA was extracted with DNase-treated RNeasy Micro or Mini kits, with the choice depending on cell number. Each cell subset was processed separately to prevent cross-contamination, with patient and healthy donor samples processed together. The immunoSEQ multiplex PCR was used to amplify TCRB sequences from cDNA, yielding 87-bp fragments that span the CDR3 region. Sequencing of the amplicons was performed on the Illumina HiSeq platform. The authors' analysis ran thus. PCR bias was corrected computationally using synthetic template baselines, and reads within Hamming distance 2 were collapsed, with unmergeable singletons discarded. By aligning reads against IMGT, V, D and J genes, CDR3 length, and insertions or deletions at six rearrangement sites were assigned. Within each subset, clonotype counts were normalized to sorted cell number, after which true diversity and Gini coefficients were computed with the tcR R package. Repertoire sharing was quantified using the overlap coefficient calculated on TCRB nucleotide sequences. The clones in this table, taken by TCRdb from immuneACCESS, are in-frame only. Not every clone is retained; where verified, under half of the shortfall comes from an unresolved V gene, and the cause of the rest is unknown. V, J and clone size were drawn from that table, and D and trimming were deduced from the DNA. The sample records approximately 170,000 clones, approximately 7.8% of which are singletons. Clones ranked in the top ten supply about 0.95% of the sample.

From each donor, a single peripheral blood sample of 100 to 150 mL on average was drawn into heparinised tubes. A BD FACSAria II was used to sort naive, central memory, regulatory and stem cell-like memory CD4+ T cells with a panel that included CD45RO, CCR7, CD25, CD127, CD95 and CD27. Purity was above 95% for every sorted population. Right away, PBMCs were isolated by Lymphoprep density gradient centrifugation and were stained directly, with no culture step. So that batch effects would be minimized, each experiment stained and sorted samples in pairs, pairing one healthy donor with one patient. What the research found in general, with its limitations: Because small numbers of individuals were included in the HLA sub-analyses, any influence of HLA type on TCRB rearrangement was left unresolved. PCR might favor shorter templates, but patient and control samples were amplified and corrected together, so any skew would affect both groups equally. At VDJ recombination sites, patients with type 1 diabetes made fewer insertions and deleted more nucleotides, a pattern implying thymic rearrangement abnormalities. Naive, central memory and regulatory TCRB repertoires appeared more similar among patients than among healthy donors. Because cDNA was sequenced instead of genomic DNA, activated cells with high expression could be over-represented, although the groups did not differ in activation or CD3 levels. Type 1 diabetes patients showed a moderate but significant shortening of TCRB CDR3 length in all four CD4+ subsets.

The sequence was collected from a woman aged 40 to 55 with type 1 diabetes. The specimen was central memory CD4+ T cells from blood. The chain employs TRBV6-6 and TRBJ1-2; 9 of the junction bases match TRBD1. CDR3 reads: CASSFTGGGGYTF. The DNA sequence reads TGTGCCAGCAGTTTTACAGGGGGCGGTGGCTACACCTTC.